This T cell receptor beta chain was captured in a study of cytomegalovirus exposure and HLA in healthy donors. The PCR used 60 Vbeta and 13 Jbeta primers. Assay used: immunoSEQ multiplex PCR; TCRdb lists only in-frame clones, some missing. This repertoire includes roughly 120,000 clones. CDR1 is LNHDA, CDR2 SQIVND, per germline (reference sequence). The CDR3 sequence is 13 residues long. V was trimmed by 6 bases and J by 5 bases, leaving 14 bases between them. V and J are TRBV19 and TRBJ2-7, with D possibly matching TRBD2 (5 bases). The TCR originated in a man aged 25-45 years in good health and CMV-seronegative. Sequences were obtained from PBMCs. Here the CDR3 DNA reads TGTGCCAGTAGGTCAAGCTGGGAGAACGAGCAGTACTTC. Translation: CASRSSWENEQYF.